The TCR beta chain under discussion was sequenced for a study of cytomegalovirus exposure and HLA in healthy donors. Regarding the study as a whole: Rare TCR sequences dominated, though some public TCRs recurred in many donors. It was found in a later analysis that first-cohort TCR clusters tended to co-occur in the 120 validation repertoires. Researchers catalogued about 160 TCR beta chains as cytomegalovirus-associated.

With 6 bases clipped from V and 4 bases from J, the junction kept 5 bases outside the gene matches. CDR1 is MDHEN, CDR2 SYDVKM, per germline. This CDR3 spans 13 amino acids. In the case of this clone: Antigen unknown.

A roughly 120-subject validation cohort, separate from the 666-subject first cohort, supplied the donors. Only in-frame clones appear in the TCRdb table, and some are missing; sequencing was by immunoSEQ multiplex PCR. The table lists over 200,000 clones, 88% of them singletons, with about 2.7% in the top ten. Sequenced: PBMCs. The chain recombines TRBV28 with TRBJ2-7; 8 bases map to TRBD2. The TCR was taken from a woman aged 18-29 years in good health and CMV-seronegative. The CDR3 bases are TGTGCCAGCAGGGGGACTAGGCCATACGAGCAGTACTTC. Encoded protein: CASRGTRPYEQYF.